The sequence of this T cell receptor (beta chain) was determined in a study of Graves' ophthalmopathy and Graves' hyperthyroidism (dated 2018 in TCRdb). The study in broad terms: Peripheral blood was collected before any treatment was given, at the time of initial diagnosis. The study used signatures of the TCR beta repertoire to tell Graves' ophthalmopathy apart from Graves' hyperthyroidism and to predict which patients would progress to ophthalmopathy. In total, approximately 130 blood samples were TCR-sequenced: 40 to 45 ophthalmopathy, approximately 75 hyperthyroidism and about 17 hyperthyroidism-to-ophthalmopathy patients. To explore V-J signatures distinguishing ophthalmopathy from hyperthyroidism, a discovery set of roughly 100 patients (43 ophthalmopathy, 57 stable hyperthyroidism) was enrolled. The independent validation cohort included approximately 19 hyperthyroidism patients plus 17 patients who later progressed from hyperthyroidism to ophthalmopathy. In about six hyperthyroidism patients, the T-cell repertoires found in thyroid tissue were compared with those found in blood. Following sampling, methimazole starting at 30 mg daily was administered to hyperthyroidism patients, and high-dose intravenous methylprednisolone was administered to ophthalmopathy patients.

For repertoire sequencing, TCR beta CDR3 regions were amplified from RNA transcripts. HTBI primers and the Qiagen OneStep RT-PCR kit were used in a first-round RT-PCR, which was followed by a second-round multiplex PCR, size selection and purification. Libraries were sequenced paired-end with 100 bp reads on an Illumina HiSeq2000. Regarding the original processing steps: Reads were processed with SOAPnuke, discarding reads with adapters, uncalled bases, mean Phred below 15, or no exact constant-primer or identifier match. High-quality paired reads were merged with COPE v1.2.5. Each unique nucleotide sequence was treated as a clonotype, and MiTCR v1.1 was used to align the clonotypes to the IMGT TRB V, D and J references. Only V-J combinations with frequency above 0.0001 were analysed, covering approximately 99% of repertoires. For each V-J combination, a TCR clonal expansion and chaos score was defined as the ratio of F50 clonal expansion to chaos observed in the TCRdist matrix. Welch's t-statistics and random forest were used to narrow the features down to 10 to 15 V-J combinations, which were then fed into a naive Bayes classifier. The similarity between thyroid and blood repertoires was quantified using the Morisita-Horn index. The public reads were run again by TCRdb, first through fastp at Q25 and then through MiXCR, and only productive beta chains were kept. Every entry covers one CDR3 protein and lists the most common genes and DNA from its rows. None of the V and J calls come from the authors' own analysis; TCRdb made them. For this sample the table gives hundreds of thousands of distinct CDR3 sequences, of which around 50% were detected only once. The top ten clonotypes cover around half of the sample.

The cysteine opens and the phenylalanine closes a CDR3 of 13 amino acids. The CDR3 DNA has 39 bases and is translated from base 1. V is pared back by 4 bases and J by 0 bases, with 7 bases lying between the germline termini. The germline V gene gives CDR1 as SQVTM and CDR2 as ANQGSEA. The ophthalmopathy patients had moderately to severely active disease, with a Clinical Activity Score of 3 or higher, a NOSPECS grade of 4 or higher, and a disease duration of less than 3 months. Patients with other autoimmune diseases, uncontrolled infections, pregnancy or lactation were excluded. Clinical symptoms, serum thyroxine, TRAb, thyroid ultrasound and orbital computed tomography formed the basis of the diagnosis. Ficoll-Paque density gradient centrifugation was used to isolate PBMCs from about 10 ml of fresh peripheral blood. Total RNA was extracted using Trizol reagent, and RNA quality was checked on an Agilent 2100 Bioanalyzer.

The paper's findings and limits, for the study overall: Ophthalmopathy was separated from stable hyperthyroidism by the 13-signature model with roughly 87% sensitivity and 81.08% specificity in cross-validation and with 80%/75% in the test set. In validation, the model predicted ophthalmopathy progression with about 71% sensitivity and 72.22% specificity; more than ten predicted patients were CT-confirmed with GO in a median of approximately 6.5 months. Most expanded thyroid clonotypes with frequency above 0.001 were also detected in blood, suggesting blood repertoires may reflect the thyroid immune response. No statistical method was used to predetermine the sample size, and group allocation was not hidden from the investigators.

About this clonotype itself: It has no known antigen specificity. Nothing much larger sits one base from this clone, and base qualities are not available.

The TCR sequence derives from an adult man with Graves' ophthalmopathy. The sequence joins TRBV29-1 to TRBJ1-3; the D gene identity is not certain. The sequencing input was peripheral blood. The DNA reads TGCAGCGTTGTCTGCAACTCTGGAAACACCATATATTTT. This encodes CSVVCNSGNTIYF.